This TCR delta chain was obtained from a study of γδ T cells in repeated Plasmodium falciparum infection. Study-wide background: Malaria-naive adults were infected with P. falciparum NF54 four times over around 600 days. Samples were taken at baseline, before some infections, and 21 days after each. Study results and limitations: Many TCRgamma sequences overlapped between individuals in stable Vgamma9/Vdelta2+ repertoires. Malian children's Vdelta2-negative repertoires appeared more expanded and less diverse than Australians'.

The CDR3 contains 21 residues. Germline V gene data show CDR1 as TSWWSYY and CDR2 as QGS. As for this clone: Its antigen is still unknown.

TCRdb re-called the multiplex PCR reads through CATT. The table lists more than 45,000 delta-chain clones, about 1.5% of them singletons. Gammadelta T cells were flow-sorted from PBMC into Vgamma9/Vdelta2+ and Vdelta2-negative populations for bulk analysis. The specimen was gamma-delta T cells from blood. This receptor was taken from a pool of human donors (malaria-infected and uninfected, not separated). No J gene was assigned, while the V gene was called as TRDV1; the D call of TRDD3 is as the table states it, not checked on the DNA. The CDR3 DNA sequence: TGTGCTCTTGGGGAAATCTTCCCGTACTGGGGGATATCGGCTCGAGCCGTGGCACAATTCTTC. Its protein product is CALGEIFPYWGISARAVAQFF.